Sequencing of this T cell receptor (beta chain) was carried out in a study of regulatory and conventional T cells in RAG deficiency. Study-wide results and limits: RAG-deficient patients showed markedly lower Shannon entropy and higher Simpson indices than control T-cell subsets. Omenn syndrome and CID/AS patients had 85 to 100-fold fewer unique Treg TCR beta sequences, versus about 10-fold elsewhere.

Regulatory T cells were sorted from blood as CD4+ CD25-high CD127-low cells. Data came from immunoSEQ multiplex PCR; TCRdb stores just in-frame clones and leaves some out. This sample has 7,000 to 8,500 clones; under 95% occur once, and the top ten carry 1.1% to 1.5%. From germline, CDR1 is GTSNPN and CDR2 SVGIG (reference sequence). This CDR3 comprises 14 residues. Trimming left V 2 bases short and J 4 bases short, with 14 bases between. Turning to this clone: Its antigen remains unidentified.

The same sample was also used in a study of regulatory T cells. That paper states: Primers: 52 TRBV forward and 13 TRBJ reverse.

Sequencing was done on a sample of CD127- CD25+ CD4+ Tregs sorted from blood. The rearrangement joins TRBV30 to TRBJ1-1, with unresolved D. The TCR comes from a human donor in good health. The CDR3 is CAWSHYFTSTEAFF. In DNA, the CDR3 is TGTGCCTGGAGTCACTATTTCACTTCCACTGAAGCTTTCTTT.